This TCR beta chain was obtained from a study of PD-L1 blockade in urothelial cancer. Produced via immunoSEQ multiplex PCR; TCRdb's table is partial and in-frame only. The sample includes about 81,000 clones, 85% of them seen just once. Time point noted: pretreatment peripheral blood. This sequence originates from a man between 35 and 55 years old with urothelial cancer. Sequenced here: PBMCs, sampled around atezolizumab (anti-PD-L1) treatment.

The CDR3 sequence: CASSEWGGSYEQYF. CDR3 DNA sequence: TGTGCCAGCAGTGAATGGGGCGGCTCCTACGAGCAGTACTTC. This sequence joins TRBV6-1 and TRBJ2-7, with a tentative D call TRBD1 (5 bases). The V end was cut by 2 bases, the J end by 0 bases, with 8 bases between. Germline V gives CDR1 MNHNS, CDR2 SASEGT. The CDR3 is 14 amino acids.